This is a list of T cell receptor beta chains from one sample in a study of blood T cell repertoires in COVID-19. Measured with immunoSEQ multiplex PCR; TCRdb has only the in-frame clones, and not every one. The sample lists around 160,000 clones; around 80% were seen once. The sample consisted of peripheral blood. Every receptor here comes from a man aged 55-75 years with active or convalescent COVID-19. Each CDR3 is given with its conserved first and last residue. The order of the fields is D gene, V gene, clone size, J gene, CDR3 protein, CDR3 DNA. A D gene is named only where the DNA matches it firmly. Clone size is not always given. Where it is, it says once, few, many or a class for expanded clones.

d_gene: TRBD2
v_gene: TRBV7-9
abundance: .
j_gene: TRBJ2-2
CDR3aa: CASPAAGAPMNTGELFF
CDR3nt: TGTGCCAGCCCTGCAGCGGGAGCACCCATGAACACCGGGGAGCTGTTTTTT

d_gene: .
v_gene: TRBV28
abundance: .
j_gene: TRBJ2-2
CDR3aa: CASSPVGGSDTGELFF
CDR3nt: TGTGCCAGCAGTCCGGTCGGAGGGTCGGACACCGGGGAGCTGTTTTTT

d_gene: .
v_gene: TRBV7-2
abundance: .
j_gene: TRBJ2-1
CDR3aa: CASSLDVSSYNEQFF
CDR3nt: TGTGCCAGCAGCTTAGACGTGAGCTCCTACAATGAGCAGTTCTTC

d_gene: .
v_gene: TRBV28
abundance: .
j_gene: TRBJ2-2
CDR3aa: CASSPPNTGELFF
CDR3nt: TGTGCCAGCAGTCCTCCGAACACCGGGGAGCTGTTTTTT

d_gene: .
v_gene: TRBV7-2
abundance: .
j_gene: TRBJ2-3
CDR3aa: CASSPDRGAAGGRTDTQYF
CDR3nt: TGTGCCAGCAGCCCGGACAGGGGAGCAGCGGGGGGCCGCACAGATACGCAGTATTTT

d_gene: .
v_gene: TRBV27
abundance: .
j_gene: TRBJ1-6
CDR3aa: CASSSAGRASLHF
CDR3nt: TGTGCCAGCAGCTCCGCCGGGAGGGCTTCCCTCCACTTT

d_gene: .
v_gene: TRBV12-3/TRBV12-4
abundance: .
j_gene: TRBJ1-1
CDR3aa: CASRPTVNTEAFF
CDR3nt: TGTGCCAGCAGACCGACAGTGAACACTGAAGCTTTCTTT

d_gene: TRBD2
v_gene: TRBV9
abundance: .
j_gene: TRBJ2-7
CDR3aa: CASSVGGSGRVGEQYF
CDR3nt: TGTGCCAGCAGCGTAGGGGGTAGCGGGAGGGTTGGCGAGCAGTACTTC

d_gene: .
v_gene: TRBV14
abundance: .
j_gene: TRBJ2-7
CDR3aa: CASSRDRDWLHEQYF
CDR3nt: TGTGCCAGCAGCCGAGACAGGGACTGGCTCCACGAGCAGTACTTC

d_gene: TRBD2
v_gene: TRBV4-1
abundance: .
j_gene: TRBJ2-7
CDR3aa: CASSLLTGTSGSYEQYF
CDR3nt: TGCGCCAGCAGCCTTCTCACGGGGACTAGCGGGTCCTACGAGCAGTACTTC

d_gene: TRBD2
v_gene: TRBV11-1
abundance: .
j_gene: TRBJ2-1
CDR3aa: CASSQAGGPHNEQFF
CDR3nt: TGTGCCAGCAGCCAAGCGGGAGGGCCTCACAATGAGCAGTTCTTC

d_gene: TRBD1
v_gene: TRBV5-1
abundance: .
j_gene: TRBJ2-1
CDR3aa: CASSLAYGTGVYEQFF
CDR3nt: TGCGCCAGCAGCTTGGCTTACGGGACAGGGGTTTATGAGCAGTTCTTC

d_gene: TRBD2
v_gene: TRBV5-4
abundance: .
j_gene: TRBJ2-3
CDR3aa: CASSFGLAGGTDTQYF
CDR3nt: TGTGCCAGCAGCTTCGGACTAGCGGGGGGCACAGATACGCAGTATTTT

d_gene: TRBD2
v_gene: TRBV3-1/TRBV3-2
abundance: once
j_gene: TRBJ2-5
CDR3aa: CASSQDLTPSGQETQYF
CDR3nt: TGTGCCAGCAGCCAAGATCTGACACCTAGCGGCCAAGAGACCCAGTACTTC

d_gene: TRBD1
v_gene: TRBV4-1
abundance: .
j_gene: TRBJ2-2
CDR3aa: CASSHPGGPNTGELFF
CDR3nt: TGCGCCAGCAGCCACCCAGGGGGCCCGAACACCGGGGAGCTGTTTTTT